The next 21 T cell receptor beta chains were all read from a single sample in a study of shared clonotypes between healthy human individuals. Naive CD8 cells, CD45RO-negative and positively selected for CCR7, excluded terminally differentiated effector memory CD45RA+ cells. Method: immunoSEQ multiplex PCR; TCRdb's copy keeps in-frame clones and lacks some. The repertoire holds around 2,000,000 clones, approximately 94% seen once, with 1.5% to 2% in the top ten. Sequences were obtained from naive CD8+ T cells from PBMCs. The source is a man aged 18 to 35 in good health. Some clones in this sample may be carry-over from other donors' samples.

This clone occurred once. The V call is TRBV18, the J call TRBJ2-3; D unresolved. CDR1 and CDR2 (germline): KGHSH, LQKENI. This CDR3 comprises 11 residues. The V and J ends lost 3 bases and 4 bases respectively, with 2 bases between them. CDR3 amino acids: CASSPADTQYF. Here the CDR3 DNA reads TGTGCCAGCTCACCTGCAGATACGCAGTATTTT.

The J gene is TRBJ2-1, the V gene TRBV25-1; 8 nucleotides match TRBD1. The CDR3 covers 18 residues. The V gene end was trimmed by 2 bases and the J gene end by 10 bases; junction bases not matched to a gene: 19. CDR1 is MGHDK, CDR2 SYGVNS, per germline. The CDR3 nucleotides are TGTGCCAGCAGTGAAAGCCCCGGACAGGGTCCCAGCGCCTCCGAGCAGTTCTTC. Protein product: CASSESPGQGPSASEQFF. The variable domain in full, completed from reference TRBV25-1 and TRBJ2-1, reads EADIYQTPRYLVIGTGKKITLECSQTMGHDKMYWYQQDPGMELHLIHYSYGVNSTEKGDLSSESTVSRIRTEHFPLTLESARPSHTSQYLCASSESPGQGPSASEQFFGPGTRLTVL.

This chain connects TRBV6-5 to TRBJ2-7, with 10 bases fitting TRBD2. CDR3 length: 15 amino acids. V shed 5 bases and J 5 bases; nucleotides not matched to a gene: 9. Germline CDR1 and CDR2: MNHEY and SVGAGI. CDR3 coding DNA: TGTGCCAGCAGTCCCAGCGGGAGGGTATTCGACGAGCAGTACTTC. It specifies CASSPSGRVFDEQYF.

The V call is TRBV4-2, the J call TRBJ2-3, with D possibly matching TRBD2 (6 bases). The CDR3 consists of 17 residues. The V and J ends lost 3 bases and 0 bases respectively, with 16 bases between them. Germline CDR1 LGHNA, CDR2 YNFKEQ. Written as DNA, the CDR3 is TGTGCCAGCAGCCACCTCGGGAGTTTAACTAGCACAGATACGCAGTATTTT. Translated, it gives CASSHLGSLTSTDTQYF.

The chain links TRBV11-2 to TRBJ2-5; TRBD1 matches at 7 bases. The germline V gene has CDR1 SGHAT and CDR2 FQNNGV. V lost 5 bases and J lost 1; bases outside the gene matches: 7. The CDR3 is made up of 15 amino acids. CDR3 bases: TGTGCCAGCAGCCAGGGGACAGCACCCCAAGAGACCCAGTACTTC. It translates to CASSQGTAPQETQYF.

V gene TRBV28 combines with J gene TRBJ2-7, with TRBD2 matching over 10 bases. This CDR3 contains 16 residues. V lost 5 bases and J lost 4; bases outside the gene matches: 11. Germline values: CDR1 MDHEN, CDR2 SYDVKM. The CDR3 DNA reads TGTGCCAGCAGTACCACACGGCTAGCGGGAGAGTACGAGCAGTACTTC. The encoded protein is CASSTTRLAGEYEQYF.

V gene TRBV5-1 combines with J gene TRBJ2-1; D perhaps matches TRBD1 (6 bases). The CDR3 is 15 residues long. CDR1 is SGHRS and CDR2 is YFSETQ in the germline V gene. Deletions cut 4 bases from V and 0 bases from J, with 11 bases between. This CDR3 reads CASSPTTGSYNEQFF. The CDR3 bases are TGCGCCAGCAGCCCGACGACAGGCTCCTACAATGAGCAGTTCTTC.

The gene calls are TRBV6-1 and TRBJ2-5; TRBD2 is a possible D gene (5 bases). V shed 4 bases and J shed 2 bases, with 14 bases lying between them. The CDR3 covers 15 residues. Germline loops: CDR1 MNHNS, CDR2 SASEGT. The CDR3 loop is CASSGLLREQETQYF. Written as DNA, the CDR3 is TGTGCCAGCAGTGGGCTGTTGAGGGAACAAGAGACCCAGTACTTC.

The chain's CDR3 is CASSLRTGFRRNYGYTF. CDR3 nucleotides: TGTGCCAGCAGTTTAAGGACAGGGTTTCGCCGAAACTATGGCTACACCTTC. The gene calls are TRBV28 and TRBJ1-2; 8 bases are shared with TRBD1. The ends lost 2 bases at V and 2 bases at J; junction bases unmatched: 10. The CDR3 is 17 residues long. Germline lookup yields CDR1 MDHEN and CDR2 SYDVKM.

This sequence joins TRBV7-9 and TRBJ2-1; 9 nucleotides agree with TRBD2. The CDR3 consists of 16 residues. The trim removed 4 bases at V and 4 bases at J, leaving 8 bases unmatched. Germline loops: CDR1 SEHNR, CDR2 FQNEAQ (reference sequence). The CDR3 DNA follows: TGTGCCAGCAGCTCCTGGGGCGGGAGGGAATACAATGAGCAGTTCTTC. Protein product: CASSSWGGREYNEQFF.

As for this clone: A junction end diverges from the germline sequence, so it may reflect a read error. The chain joins TRBV2 to TRBJ2-4; 11 bases map to TRBD2. The germline CDR1 and CDR2 sequences are SNHLY and FYNNEI. The CDR3 is 17 residues long. In DNA form, the CDR3 reads TGTGCCAGCAGGGACGGACTAGCGGGTTTAGCCAAAAACATTCGGTACTTC. Protein sequence: CASRDGLAGLAKNIRYF. Full variable domain (remainder filled in from reference TRBV2 and TRBJ2-4): EPEVTQTPSHQVTQMGQEVILRCVPISNHLYFYWYRQILGQKVEFLVSFYNNEISEKSEIFDDQFSVERPDGSNFTLKIRSTKLEDSAMYFCASRDGLAGLAKNIRYFGAGTRLSVL.

Written as DNA, the CDR3 is TGTGCCAGCAGTGACCTGGGGACAGGACCAAATGAAAAACTGTTTTTT. Translating gives CASSDLGTGPNEKLFF. This chain joins TRBV6-1 and TRBJ1-4; 8 bases are shared with TRBD1. Germline CDR1 and CDR2: MNHNS and SASEGT. V lost 3 bases and J lost 5; bases outside the gene matches: 8. The CDR3 is 16 residues long.

The V call is TRBV7-9, the J call TRBJ2-6, with D possibly TRBD2 on 6 matching bases. Germline V gene lookup returns CDR1 SEHNR and CDR2 FQNEAQ (reference sequence). The CDR3 spans 17 residues. The V and J ends lost 7 bases and 0 bases respectively, with 16 bases between them. The DNA of the CDR3 is TGTGCCAGCAAGCTTAGGGCGGGAACCTCTGGGGCCAACGTCCTGACTTTC. Translated: CASKLRAGTSGANVLTF.

The chain has TRBV11-2 and TRBJ2-7; 7 bases are a match to TRBD1. CDR3 size: 14 residues. Germline V lookup: CDR1 SGHAT, CDR2 FQNNGV. The V and J ends lost 4 bases and 12 bases, in that order; junction bases with no gene match: 15. The CDR3 loop reads CASSSGQDPYLGYF. The CDR3 DNA reads TGTGCCAGCAGCTCCGGACAGGACCCCTACTTAGGGTACTTC.

This clone was recorded a few times. Other nucleotide sequences from this sample produce the same CDR3. The chain couples TRBV19 to TRBJ2-7; 7 bases are a match to TRBD2. Germline CDR1 is LNHDA and CDR2 is SQIVND (reference sequence). J gave up 0 bases and V 3 bases, and 2 bases lay outside the gene matches. The CDR3 is 14 amino acids. CDR3 sequence (DNA): TGTGCCAGTAGTATCCGGGACTACTCCTACGAGCAGTACTTC. Its protein product is CASSIRDYSYEQYF.

The chain is built from TRBV2 and TRBJ2-1; 7 bases align to TRBD1. Germline loops: CDR1 SNHLY, CDR2 FYNNEI. This CDR3 comprises 14 residues. J lost 7 bases, V lost 8 bases, and 11 bases had no gene match. The DNA of the CDR3 is TGTGCCAGCCACCCACAGGGGCAAGGGAATGAGCAGTTCTTC. It yields the protein CASHPQGQGNEQFF. Together with reference TRBV2 and TRBJ2-1, the CDR3 gives the full variable domain: EPEVTQTPSHQVTQMGQEVILRCVPISNHLYFYWYRQILGQKVEFLVSFYNNEISEKSEIFDDQFSVERPDGSNFTLKIRSTKLEDSAMYFCASHPQGQGNEQFFGPGTRLTVL.

V usage is TRBV10-3 and J usage is TRBJ2-7; D may be TRBD2 (6 bases). CDR1 is ENHRY, CDR2 SYGVKD, per germline. Trimming took off 2 bases at V and 2 bases at J, with 22 bases between the two ends. The CDR3 loop spans 18 amino acids. CDR3 sequence: CAISEPSTAGGRAYEQYF. The CDR3 region has the DNA TGTGCCATCAGTGAGCCTAGCACAGCAGGAGGGCGGGCCTACGAGCAGTACTTC.

V and J are TRBV25-1 and TRBJ1-4, with D hard to call. The germline V and J ends were trimmed by 6 bases and 8 bases, with 10 bases remaining between them. CDR3 length: 12 amino acids. Germline CDR1 reads MGHDK; CDR2 reads SYGVNS. This chain's CDR3 is CASRAPGEKLFF. CDR3 nucleotide sequence: TGTGCCAGCAGGGCACCGGGGGAAAAACTGTTTTTT.

This chain joins TRBV9 and TRBJ2-7, with 14 positions matching TRBD2. The CDR3 extends over 18 amino acids. Trimming took 6 bases from V and 2 from J; bases not matched to a gene: 13. Germline CDR1 and CDR2: SGDLS and YYNGEE. CDR3 amino acids: CASNYAGGLAGAPYEQYF. The CDR3 DNA is TGTGCCAGCAACTATGCAGGGGGACTAGCGGGAGCACCCTACGAGCAGTACTTC.

With regard to this clone: The junction departs from the called germline gene at one end, perhaps through a read error. This chain connects TRBV7-2 to TRBJ2-2; D uncertain. Germline loops: CDR1 SGHTA, CDR2 FQGNSA. CDR3 size: 16 residues. The CDR3 loop reads CASSLAPYANTGELFF. The CDR3 DNA is TGTGCCAGCAGCTTAGCTCCCTACGCGAATACCGGGGAGCTGTTTTTT.

V usage is TRBV4-2 and J usage is TRBJ2-1; D tentatively reads TRBD1 or TRBD2 (5 bases each). The germline V gene encodes CDR1 LGHNA and CDR2 YNFKEQ. The V end was cut by 1 base, the J end by 5 bases, with 15 bases between. The CDR3 contains 16 residues. The CDR3 DNA is TGTGCCAGCAGCCAAGTTGGGACCAGAGCAGACAATGAGCAGTTCTTC. It encodes CASSQVGTRADNEQFF.